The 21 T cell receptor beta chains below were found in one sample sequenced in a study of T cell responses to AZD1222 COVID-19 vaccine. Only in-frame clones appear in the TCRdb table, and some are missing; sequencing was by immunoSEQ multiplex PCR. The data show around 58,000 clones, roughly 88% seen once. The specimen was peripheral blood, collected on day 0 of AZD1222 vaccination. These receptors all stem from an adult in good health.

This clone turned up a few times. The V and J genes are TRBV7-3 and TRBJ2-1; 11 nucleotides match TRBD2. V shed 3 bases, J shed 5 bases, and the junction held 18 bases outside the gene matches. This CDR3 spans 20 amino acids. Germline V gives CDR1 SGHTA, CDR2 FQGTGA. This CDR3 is CASSFLAGGTVLGPNNEQFF. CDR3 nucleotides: TGTGCCAGCAGCTTCTTAGCGGGAGGGACGGTTCTAGGACCAAACAATGAGCAGTTCTTC.

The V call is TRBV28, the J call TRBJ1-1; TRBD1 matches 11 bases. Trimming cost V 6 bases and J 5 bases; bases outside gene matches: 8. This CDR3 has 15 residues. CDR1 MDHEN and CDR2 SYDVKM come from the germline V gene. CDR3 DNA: TGTGCCAGCAGCTTCCCGCGGGACAGGGGGACTGAAGCTTTCTTT. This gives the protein CASSFPRDRGTEAFF.

The CDR3 loop is CASSLEYSSARETQYF. DNA of the CDR3: TGTGCCAGCAGCTTAGAATATAGTAGCGCAAGAGAGACCCAGTACTTC. The V gene is TRBV7-2, the J gene TRBJ2-5; a weak D match, TRBD2 (5 bases). This CDR3 comprises 16 residues. Trimming left V 1 base short and J 4 bases short, with 16 bases between. The V gene's germline CDR1 is SGHTA and CDR2 FQGNSA.

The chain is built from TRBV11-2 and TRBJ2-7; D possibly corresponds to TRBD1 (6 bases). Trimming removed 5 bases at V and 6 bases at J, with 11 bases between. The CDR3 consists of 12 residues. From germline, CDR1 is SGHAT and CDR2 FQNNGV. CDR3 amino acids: CASSKQGTEQYV. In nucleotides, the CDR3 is TGTGCCAGCAGCAAACAGGGAACCGAGCAGTACGTC.

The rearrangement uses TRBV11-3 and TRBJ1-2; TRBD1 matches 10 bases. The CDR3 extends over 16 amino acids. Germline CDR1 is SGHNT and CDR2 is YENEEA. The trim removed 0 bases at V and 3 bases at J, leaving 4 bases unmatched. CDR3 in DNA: TGTGCCAGCAGCTTAGAACGGACAGGGGGGGACTATGGCTACACCTTC. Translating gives CASSLERTGGDYGYTF.

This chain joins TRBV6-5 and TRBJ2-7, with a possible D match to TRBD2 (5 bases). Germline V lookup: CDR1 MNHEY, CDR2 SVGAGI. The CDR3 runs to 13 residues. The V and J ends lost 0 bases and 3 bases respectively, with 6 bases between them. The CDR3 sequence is CASSYSRGYEQYV. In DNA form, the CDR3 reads TGTGCCAGCAGTTACTCTCGGGGCTACGAGCAGTACGTC.

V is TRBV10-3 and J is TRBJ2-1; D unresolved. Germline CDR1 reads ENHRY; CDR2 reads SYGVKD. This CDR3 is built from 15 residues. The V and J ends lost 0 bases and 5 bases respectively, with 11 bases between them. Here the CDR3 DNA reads TGTGCCATCAGTGAGTCGCTGGGATCGAACAATGAGCAGTTCTTC. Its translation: CAISESLGSNNEQFF.

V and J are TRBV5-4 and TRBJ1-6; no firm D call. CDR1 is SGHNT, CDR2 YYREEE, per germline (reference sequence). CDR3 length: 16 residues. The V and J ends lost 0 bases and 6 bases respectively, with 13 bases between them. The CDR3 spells CASSLAGEGSNSPLHF. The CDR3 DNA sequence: TGTGCCAGCAGCTTGGCTGGAGAAGGTTCTAATTCACCCCTCCACTTT.

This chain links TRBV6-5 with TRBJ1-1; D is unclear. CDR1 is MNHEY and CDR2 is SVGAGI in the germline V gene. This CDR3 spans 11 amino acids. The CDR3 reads CTDRLNTEAFF. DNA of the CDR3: TGTACAGATCGACTAAACACTGAAGCTTTCTTT.

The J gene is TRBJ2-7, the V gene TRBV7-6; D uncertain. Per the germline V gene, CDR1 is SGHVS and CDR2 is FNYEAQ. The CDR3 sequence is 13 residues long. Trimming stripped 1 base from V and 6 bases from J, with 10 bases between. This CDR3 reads CASSLGPDLEQYV. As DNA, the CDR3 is TGTGCCAGCAGCTTAGGTCCAGACCTCGAGCAGTACGTC.

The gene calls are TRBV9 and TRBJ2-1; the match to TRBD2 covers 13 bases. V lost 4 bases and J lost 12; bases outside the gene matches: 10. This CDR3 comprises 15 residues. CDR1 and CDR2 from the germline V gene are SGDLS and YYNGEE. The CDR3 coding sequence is TGTGCCAGCAGCCCCCGGACTAGCGGGAGTTCTGGGCAGTTCTTC. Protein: CASSPRTSGSSGQFF.

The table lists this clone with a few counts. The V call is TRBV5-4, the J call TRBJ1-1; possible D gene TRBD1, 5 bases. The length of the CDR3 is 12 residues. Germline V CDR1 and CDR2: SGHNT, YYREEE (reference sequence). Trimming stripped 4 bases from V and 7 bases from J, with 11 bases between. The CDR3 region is CASSHDSLEAFF. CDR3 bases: TGTGCCAGCAGCCATGACAGCCTTGAAGCTTTCTTT.

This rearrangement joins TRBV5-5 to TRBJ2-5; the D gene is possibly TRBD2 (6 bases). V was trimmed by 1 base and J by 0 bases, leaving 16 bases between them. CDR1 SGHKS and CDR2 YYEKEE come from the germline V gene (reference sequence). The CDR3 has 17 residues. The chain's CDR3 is CASSLKGGNLYQETQYF. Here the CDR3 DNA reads TGTGCCAGCAGCTTGAAGGGAGGAAATTTGTACCAAGAGACCCAGTACTTC.

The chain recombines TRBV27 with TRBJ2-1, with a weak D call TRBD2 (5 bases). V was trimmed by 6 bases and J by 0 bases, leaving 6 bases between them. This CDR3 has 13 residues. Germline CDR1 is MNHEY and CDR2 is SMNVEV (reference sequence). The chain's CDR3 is CASRRDSYNEQFF. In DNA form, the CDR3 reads TGTGCCAGCAGACGGGACTCCTACAATGAGCAGTTCTTC.

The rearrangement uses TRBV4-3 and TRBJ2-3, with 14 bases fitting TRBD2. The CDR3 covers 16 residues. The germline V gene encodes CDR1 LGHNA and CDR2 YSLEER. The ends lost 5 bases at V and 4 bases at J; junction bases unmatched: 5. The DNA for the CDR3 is TGCGCCAGCAGCTCGACTAGCGGGAGGGGCGCAGATACGCAGTATTTT. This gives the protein CASSSTSGRGADTQYF.

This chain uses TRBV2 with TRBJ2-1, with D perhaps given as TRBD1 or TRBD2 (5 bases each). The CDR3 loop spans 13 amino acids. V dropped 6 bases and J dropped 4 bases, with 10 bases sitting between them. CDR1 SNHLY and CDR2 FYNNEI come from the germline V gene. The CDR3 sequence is CASRGTVYNEQFF. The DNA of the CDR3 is TGTGCCAGCAGGGGGACGGTTTACAATGAGCAGTTCTTC.

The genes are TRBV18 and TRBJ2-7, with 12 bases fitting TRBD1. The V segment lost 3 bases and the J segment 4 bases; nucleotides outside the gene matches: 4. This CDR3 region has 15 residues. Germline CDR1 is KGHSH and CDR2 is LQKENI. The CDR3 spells CASSPGTGGSYEQYF. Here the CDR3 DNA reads TGTGCCAGCTCACCTGGGACAGGGGGCAGTTACGAGCAGTACTTC.

This CDR3 is CASSLSTAGNTIYF. Here the CDR3 DNA reads TGTGCCAGCAGCTTGTCTACAGCTGGAAACACCATATATTTT. The chain has TRBV5-4 and TRBJ1-3; D is undetermined. CDR1 is SGHNT, CDR2 YYREEE, per germline (reference sequence). V shed 1 base and J shed 2 bases, with 7 bases lying between them. The CDR3 runs to 14 residues.

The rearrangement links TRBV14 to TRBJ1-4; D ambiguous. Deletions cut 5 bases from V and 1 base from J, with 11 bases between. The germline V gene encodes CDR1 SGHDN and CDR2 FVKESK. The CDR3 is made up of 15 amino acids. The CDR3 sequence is CASSSTRGTNEKLFF. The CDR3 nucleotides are TGTGCCAGCAGCTCGACTCGGGGAACTAATGAAAAACTGTTTTTT.

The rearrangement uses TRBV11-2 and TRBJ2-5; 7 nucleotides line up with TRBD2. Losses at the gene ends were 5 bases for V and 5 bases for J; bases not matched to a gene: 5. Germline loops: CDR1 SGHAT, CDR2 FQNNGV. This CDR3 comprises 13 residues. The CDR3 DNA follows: TGTGCCAGCAGCCCGCGGGAGACCGAGACCCAGTACTTC. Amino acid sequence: CASSPRETETQYF.

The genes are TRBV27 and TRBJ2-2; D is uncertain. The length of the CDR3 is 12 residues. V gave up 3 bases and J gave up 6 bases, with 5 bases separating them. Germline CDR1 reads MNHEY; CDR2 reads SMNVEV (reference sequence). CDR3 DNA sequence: TGTGCCAGCAGTTTTCCCGCCGGGGAGCTGTTTTTT. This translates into CASSFPAGELFF.